This entry lists 18 T cell receptor beta chains sequenced from one sample in a study of blood T cell repertoires in COVID-19. TCRdb's table, derived via immunoSEQ multiplex PCR, lists solely in-frame clones and lacks some. Here the sample spans about 280,000 clones, 88% being singletons. The sequencing input was peripheral blood. These receptors were taken from a woman aged 25 to 39 with COVID-19, enrolled during active disease.

The chain joins TRBV11-2 to TRBJ2-7, with 9 nucleotides matching TRBD2. Per the germline V gene, CDR1 is SGHAT and CDR2 is FQNNGV. CDR3 length: 15 amino acids. The V segment lost 4 bases and the J segment 2 bases; nucleotides outside the gene matches: 6. CDR3 in amino acids: CASSSGLAGTYEQYF. CDR3 nucleotide sequence: TGTGCCAGCAGCTCGGGGCTAGCGGGGACCTACGAGCAGTACTTC.

V usage is TRBV10-3 and J usage is TRBJ2-6; 10 nucleotides match TRBD1. CDR3 size: 17 residues. Germline V CDR1 and CDR2: ENHRY, SYGVKD. V was clipped by 4 bases and J by 0 bases; unmatched bases: 3. CDR3 sequence (DNA): TGTGCCATCAGTGGGGACAGGGGTTTCTCTGGGGCCAACGTCCTGACTTTC. Amino acids: CAISGDRGFSGANVLTF.

The rearrangement uses TRBV19 and TRBJ2-2; no clear D. V was cut by 3 bases and J by 6 bases, with 8 bases left in between. The CDR3 has 13 amino acids. Germline V lookup: CDR1 LNHDA, CDR2 SQIVND (reference sequence). This CDR3 is CASSILFPGELFF. CDR3 nucleotides: TGTGCCAGTAGTATTTTATTTCCCGGGGAGCTGTTTTTT. Using reference TRBV19 and TRBJ2-2 for the parts outside the CDR3, the full variable domain is DGGITQSPKYLFRKEGQNVTLSCEQNLNHDAMYWYRQDPGQGLRLIYYSQIVNDFQKGDIAEGYSVSREKKESFPLTVTSAQKNPTAFYLCASSILFPGELFFGEGSRLTVL.

The J gene is TRBJ2-1, the V gene TRBV30, with D perhaps TRBD2 (5 bases). Germline V gene data show CDR1 as GTSNPN and CDR2 as SVGIG (reference sequence). Deletions cut 4 bases from V and 0 bases from J, with 13 bases between. The CDR3 sequence is 15 residues long. The CDR3, as DNA: TGTGCCTGGATTCCCGGCGGGCACTCCTACAATGAGCAGTTCTTC. Amino acid sequence: CAWIPGGHSYNEQFF.

The chain is built from TRBV7-2 and TRBJ2-7; 11 bases match TRBD2. The CDR3 runs to 16 residues. The V gene's germline CDR1 is SGHTA and CDR2 FQGNSA. V lost 3 bases to trimming and J lost 1 base; unmatched junction nucleotides: 5. The CDR3 DNA is TGTGCCAGCAGCTTCTTAGCGGGAGGGCCATCCTACGAGCAGTACTTC. It encodes CASSFLAGGPSYEQYF.

The genes are TRBV28 and TRBJ1-2; perhaps TRBD1 as D (6 bases). V was clipped by 3 bases and J by 4 bases, with 12 bases between them. This CDR3 region has 14 residues. CDR1 and CDR2 from the germline V gene are MDHEN and SYDVKM. CDR3 coding DNA: TGTGCCAGCAGTTTCCTCCAGGGGTCCTATGGCTACACCTTC. Its translation: CASSFLQGSYGYTF.

This chain connects TRBV11-3 to TRBJ2-4; D is uncertain. The V and J ends lost 3 bases and 6 bases respectively, with 9 bases between them. Germline CDR1 is SGHNT and CDR2 is YENEEA. The CDR3 contains 13 residues. CDR3: CASSFVCRNIQYF. The CDR3 nucleotides read TGTGCCAGCAGCTTCGTTTGTCGAAACATTCAGTACTTC.

This rearrangement joins TRBV2 to TRBJ2-7; TRBD1 is a possible D gene (8 bases). Germline V gene lookup returns CDR1 SNHLY and CDR2 FYNNEI. V lost 6 bases to trimming and J lost 1 base, with 13 bases between them. This CDR3 has 14 residues. CDR3 bases: TGTGCCAGCAGGAGCGGGACAGGATCCTACGAGCAGTACTTC. Its protein is CASRSGTGSYEQYF. Looking up the rest from reference TRBV2 and TRBJ2-7 gives the full variable domain: EPEVTQTPSHQVTQMGQEVILRCVPISNHLYFYWYRQILGQKVEFLVSFYNNEISEKSEIFDDQFSVERPDGSNFTLKIRSTKLEDSAMYFCASRSGTGSYEQYFGPGTRLTVT.

The V call is TRBV9, the J call TRBJ2-6; no definite D call. The germline V and J ends were trimmed by 4 bases and 0 bases, with 8 bases remaining between them. Germline values: CDR1 SGDLS, CDR2 YYNGEE. This CDR3 contains 15 residues. The CDR3 reads CASSLSDSGANVLTF. CDR3 nucleotide sequence: TGTGCCAGCAGCCTGTCAGACTCTGGGGCCAACGTCCTGACTTTC. Based on the CDR3 plus reference TRBV9 and TRBJ2-6, the full variable domain is DSGVTQTPKHLITATGQRVTLRCSPRSGDLSVYWYQQSLDQGLQFLIQYYNGEERAKGNILERFSAQQFPDLHSELNLSSLELGDSALYFCASSLSDSGANVLTFGAGSRLTVL.

The rearrangement uses TRBV7-8 and TRBJ2-5, with 8 nucleotides matching TRBD1. J lost 3 bases, V lost 8 bases, and 5 bases had no gene match. Germline CDR1 SGHVS, CDR2 FQNEAQ. The CDR3 has 13 amino acids. CDR3 residues: CASRTDREETQYF. CDR3 nucleotides: TGTGCCAGCCGAACGGACAGGGAAGAGACCCAGTACTTC.

V gene TRBV6-5 combines with J gene TRBJ2-7; D is unclear. This CDR3 is 10 amino acids long. CDR1 is MNHEY and CDR2 is SVGAGI in the germline V gene. Deletions cut 6 bases from V and 3 bases from J, with 3 bases between. DNA for the CDR3: TGTGCCAGCAGCCACTACGAGCAGTACTTC. Amino acids: CASSHYEQYF.

The rearrangement joins TRBV11-2 to TRBJ2-1, with 15 positions matching TRBD2. CDR1 and CDR2 (germline): SGHAT, FQNNGV. This CDR3 spans 15 amino acids. With 6 bases clipped from V and 10 bases from J, the junction kept 7 bases outside the gene matches. CDR3 nucleotide sequence: TGTGCCAGCAGTCCCTCCGGACTAGCGGGAGGGGAGCAGTTCTTC. This encodes CASSPSGLAGGEQFF.

This clone was observed a few times. The chain is built from TRBV27 and TRBJ1-2, with unresolved D. Trimming removed 2 bases from V and 5 bases from J, with 6 bases in between. CDR1 is MNHEY, CDR2 SMNVEV, per germline (reference sequence). The CDR3 contains 12 residues. The CDR3: CASSLPVYGYTF. The DNA for the CDR3 is TGTGCCAGCAGTTTACCGGTTTATGGCTACACCTTC.

This clone has just one count. V gene TRBV5-1 combines with J gene TRBJ1-2; no firm D call. Trimming removed 5 bases at V and 0 bases at J, with 14 bases between. Per the germline V gene, CDR1 is SGHRS and CDR2 is YFSETQ. This CDR3 has 15 amino acids. The CDR3 loop reads CASRPVFNPNYGYTF. CDR3 DNA sequence: TGCGCCAGCAGACCGGTTTTTAACCCTAACTATGGCTACACCTTC. Combining the CDR3 with reference TRBV5-1 and TRBJ1-2 gives the whole variable domain KAGVTQTPRYLIKTRGQQVTLSCSPISGHRSVSWYQQTPGQGLQFLFEYFSETQRNKGNFPGRFSGRQFSNSRSEMNVSTLELGDSALYLCASRPVFNPNYGYTFGSGTRLTVV.

The chain employs TRBV7-2 and TRBJ2-7; 9 bases are a match to TRBD1. The CDR3 is 15 residues long. Germline V gene data show CDR1 as SGHTA and CDR2 as FQGNSA. J lost 7 bases, V lost 5 bases, and 12 bases had no gene match. This CDR3 is CASSQGTGLGREQYF. The DNA of the CDR3 is TGTGCCAGCAGCCAAGGGACAGGGCTGGGGCGGGAGCAGTACTTC.

V gene TRBV3-1 (or the pseudogene TRBV3-2) combines with J gene TRBJ2-2, with 9 bases that match TRBD1. Germline V gene data show CDR1 as LGHDT and CDR2 as YNNKEL (reference sequence). The CDR3 is 14 amino acids. V dropped 6 bases and J dropped 4; count of bases not matched to a gene: 3. CDR3 DNA sequence: TGTGCCAGCAGGTTACAGGGGGCCACCGGGGAGCTGTTTTTT. It is translated as CASRLQGATGELFF.

The rearrangement links TRBV19 to TRBJ1-6, with D possibly matching TRBD1 (5 bases). V shed 10 bases and J shed 1 base, with 20 bases lying between them. The CDR3 has 17 residues. Germline CDR1 is LNHDA and CDR2 is SQIVND (reference sequence). CDR3 bases: TGTGCCATATGGGGGAGGGACCGCACGTCCTATAATTCACCCCTCCACTTT. Its protein is CAIWGRDRTSYNSPLHF.

The chain links TRBV27 to TRBJ2-1, with D maybe TRBD2 (5 bases). Germline V gives CDR1 MNHEY, CDR2 SMNVEV (reference sequence). The V end was cut by 6 bases, the J end by 5 bases, with 11 bases between. This CDR3 is 13 amino acids long. The CDR3 nucleotides are TGTGCCAGCAGGAGGGCTATCGACAATGAGCAGTTCTTC. Its translation: CASRRAIDNEQFF.